This entry lists 18 T cell receptor beta chains sequenced from one sample in a study of blood T cell repertoires in COVID-19. The method was immunoSEQ multiplex PCR; TCRdb's version includes in-frame clones alone and lacks a portion of them. This repertoire shows hundreds of thousands of clones, approximately 83% found once; its top ten account for 4.8%. The sequencing sample was made of PBMCs or T cells enriched from blood (not recorded which). The receptors here all came from a woman in her 50s who had been exposed to COVID-19.

V usage is TRBV7-9 and J usage is TRBJ1-2; D is undetermined. The V gene lost 6 bases and the J gene lost 13 bases, with 21 bases spanning the gap. CDR1 is SEHNR, CDR2 FQNEAQ, per germline (reference sequence). The CDR3 spans 13 residues. The CDR3 here is CASSIGRPSMPTF. CDR3 nucleotide sequence: TGTGCCAGCAGTATAGGCAGGCCTAGCATGCCCACCTTC.

This clone was recorded once. The V and J genes are TRBV7-9 and TRBJ1-2; a weak D match, TRBD1 (5 bases). With 5 bases removed from V and 7 bases from J, the gap between germline ends came to 14 bases. Germline V gene data show CDR1 as SEHNR and CDR2 as FQNEAQ (reference sequence). The CDR3 totals 13 residues. DNA of the CDR3: TGTGCCAGCAGCCATCAGGGTGCTTCTGGCTACACCTTC. It specifies CASSHQGASGYTF.

The gene calls are TRBV12-3 or TRBV12-4 and TRBJ1-5; 7 bases align to TRBD1. The CDR3 spans 13 residues. The J segment lost 7 bases and the V segment lost 5 bases, leaving 5 bases of the junction unmatched. In DNA form, the CDR3 reads TGTGCCAGCAGTCGGGACAGACCGCAGCCCCAGCATTTT. Translating it yields CASSRDRPQPQHF.

This clone was seen just once. The chain couples TRBV5-1 to TRBJ1-2; 11 nucleotides agree with TRBD1. The V gene's germline CDR1 is SGHRS and CDR2 YFSETQ. This CDR3 region has 13 residues. V shed 0 bases and J 10 bases; nucleotides not matched to a gene: 2. This CDR3 reads CASSLVGQGDYTF. The CDR3 nucleotides are TGCGCCAGCAGCTTGGTGGGACAGGGGGACTACACCTTC. Variable domain in full (rest from reference TRBV5-1 and TRBJ1-2): KAGVTQTPRYLIKTRGQQVTLSCSPISGHRSVSWYQQTPGQGLQFLFEYFSETQRNKGNFPGRFSGRQFSNSRSEMNVSTLELGDSALYLCASSLVGQGDYTFGSGTRLTVV.

The chain links TRBV7-2 to TRBJ1-5, with 7 nucleotides matching TRBD1. Germline trimming cut 5 bases from V and 3 bases from J; bases unmatched to any gene: 4. The CDR3 totals 14 residues. CDR1 SGHTA and CDR2 FQGNSA come from the germline V gene. Here the CDR3 reads CASSRQGYNQPQHF. The CDR3 DNA reads as TGTGCCAGCAGCAGACAGGGATACAATCAGCCCCAGCATTTT.

CDR3 sequence reads: CASSVVGDSRNTIYF. In DNA form, the CDR3 reads TGTGCCAGCAGCGTAGTTGGAGATAGCCGAAACACCATATATTTT. This chain links TRBV9 with TRBJ1-3, with D hard to call. Germline assignment: CDR1 SGDLS and CDR2 YYNGEE. The CDR3 is made up of 15 amino acids. Trimming cost V 0 bases and J 5 bases, with 12 bases left between them.

This clone occurred a few times. This rearrangement joins TRBV24-1 to TRBJ2-1; tentative D call: TRBD2 (6 bases). Trimming removed 4 bases from V and 3 bases from J, with 18 bases in between. Germline V lookup: CDR1 KGHDR, CDR2 SFDVKD. This CDR3 comprises 17 residues. CDR3 region: CATSDRPPRRGYNEQFF. The CDR3 DNA sequence: TGTGCCACCAGTGACCGCCCGCCGAGGAGGGGCTACAATGAGCAGTTCTTC.

The genes are TRBV19 and TRBJ1-2, with no clear D. Germline V CDR1 and CDR2: LNHDA, SQIVND (reference sequence). Trimming stripped 6 bases from V and 0 bases from J, with 8 bases between. The CDR3 runs 13 residues. CDR3 bases: TGTGCCAGTAGGGCAGAAGCTAACTATGGCTACACCTTC. Translation: CASRAEANYGYTF.

The chain has TRBV7-6 and TRBJ2-1, with a tentative D call TRBD1 (5 bases). Looked up from germline, CDR1 is SGHVS and CDR2 is FNYEAQ. The CDR3 is made up of 15 amino acids. The ends were cut back, 1 base at V and 6 bases at J, with 13 bases in the middle. The CDR3, as DNA: TGTGCCAGCAGCTTAGGAGGTGGAACAGGCAATGAGCAGTTCTTC. Residues: CASSLGGGTGNEQFF.

The V call is TRBV10-3, the J call TRBJ1-1; D is undetermined. This CDR3 has 13 amino acids. V dropped 10 bases and J dropped 8 bases, with 20 bases sitting between them. Germline V gene lookup returns CDR1 ENHRY and CDR2 SYGVKD. Written as DNA, the CDR3 is TGTGCCACAGTAAGGGAGGCGGGTGGAGAAGCTTTCTTT. Its translation is CATVREAGGEAFF.

This chain joins TRBV6-6 and TRBJ2-5; D perhaps matches TRBD1 (5 bases). Germline-derived CDR1 and CDR2 are MNHNY and SVGAGI (reference sequence). The V end lost 6 bases, the J end lost 5 bases, and 10 bases lay between the germline ends. This CDR3 contains 12 residues. In DNA form, the CDR3 reads TGTGCCAGCAGGCAGGGCTACGAGACCCAGTACTTC. It codes for CASRQGYETQYF.

The chain uses TRBV5-1 and TRBJ2-2; TRBD1 matches at 10 bases. V dropped 8 bases and J dropped 3; count of bases not matched to a gene: 7. The V gene's germline CDR1 is SGHRS and CDR2 YFSETQ. This CDR3 has 15 amino acids. In DNA form, the CDR3 reads TGCGCCAGTGCCCCAGGACAGGGGGACACCGGGGAGCTGTTTTTT. It yields the protein CASAPGQGDTGELFF.

V gene TRBV5-4 combines with J gene TRBJ1-1, with a tentative D call TRBD1 (6 bases). Germline V gene data show CDR1 as SGHNT and CDR2 as YYREEE (reference sequence). With 4 bases removed from V and 3 bases from J, the gap between germline ends came to 16 bases. This CDR3 has 15 amino acids. The CDR3 loop is CASSLGAEGDTEAFF. DNA for the CDR3: TGTGCCAGCAGCCTGGGGGCAGAAGGGGACACTGAAGCTTTCTTT.

V usage is TRBV2 and J usage is TRBJ2-3; 7 positions agree with TRBD2. The V segment lost 2 bases and the J segment 1 base; nucleotides outside the gene matches: 3. Looked up from germline, CDR1 is SNHLY and CDR2 is FYNNEI. This CDR3 region has 15 residues. CDR3 protein: CASSEQAGRTDTQYF. As DNA, the CDR3 is TGTGCCAGCAGTGAACAAGCGGGGCGCACAGATACGCAGTATTTT.

This clone was observed a few times. The chain joins TRBV4-2 to TRBJ2-1, with TRBD2 matching over 12 bases. This CDR3 contains 20 residues. J gave up 3 bases and V 0 bases, and 12 bases lay outside the gene matches. Germline values: CDR1 LGHNA, CDR2 YNFKEQ. The CDR3 loop reads CASSQDLLAGGQIRYNEQFF. CDR3 bases: TGTGCCAGCAGCCAAGATCTTCTAGCGGGGGGGCAGATTCGCTACAATGAGCAGTTCTTC.

The chain joins TRBV30 to TRBJ1-2, with 10 positions matching TRBD1. Germline V gene sequence: CDR1 GTSNPN, CDR2 SVGIG (reference sequence). The CDR3 runs to 13 residues. With 5 bases clipped from V and 3 bases from J, the junction kept 3 bases outside the gene matches. CDR3 in DNA: TGTGCCTGGGAGACAGGGGGCGACTATGGCTACACCTTC. Protein: CAWETGGDYGYTF.

The chain has TRBV5-5 and TRBJ1-4; 8 nucleotides line up with TRBD1. Looked up from germline, CDR1 is SGHKS and CDR2 is YYEKEE (reference sequence). J was trimmed by 8 bases and V by 4 bases; bases with no gene match: 16. CDR3 length equals 17 residues. DNA of the CDR3: TGTGCCAGCAGCCCCAACCCAAGGACAGGGAAGGGGGAAAAACTGTTTTTT. It translates to CASSPNPRTGKGEKLFF. The variable domain in full, with the rest retrieved from reference TRBV5-5 and TRBJ1-4, is DAGVTQSPTHLIKTRGQQVTLRCSPISGHKSVSWYQQVLGQGPQFIFQYYEKEERGRGNFPDRFSARQFPNYSSELNVNALLLGDSALYLCASSPNPRTGKGEKLFFGSGTQLSVL.

This clone was detected many times. The chain links TRBV3-1 (or the pseudogene TRBV3-2) to TRBJ2-1; possible D gene TRBD2, 5 bases. V was pared by 1 base and J by 7 bases, with 14 bases between. CDR3 length: 15 residues. Germline assignment: CDR1 LGHDT and CDR2 YNNKEL (reference sequence). The CDR3 region has the DNA TGTGCCAGCAGCCAAGGGGCGGGCCCGGCGAATGAGCAGTTCTTC. Its translation: CASSQGAGPANEQFF.